This record covers a single T cell receptor beta chain. The source of the sample is a study of OX40 agonist ivuxolimab in advanced cancers. Libraries were prepared by immunoSEQ multiplex PCR; TCRdb keeps only in-frame clonotypes and omits some of them. This table holds 90,000 to 100,000 clones, approximately 90% found once. Excluded were patients having autoimmune disease history or systemic immunosuppression. Cycle 7 day 1, cycle 4 day 1, and baseline were the timepoints at which blood was sampled. Germline V lookup: CDR1 GTSNPN, CDR2 SVGIG (reference sequence). V lost 4 bases, J lost 6 bases, and 2 bases stayed unmatched. The CDR3 contains 14 residues.

The TCR was taken from an adult with an advanced solid tumor such as melanoma, head and neck, liver or kidney cancer. The V and J genes are TRBV30 and TRBJ2-5; TRBD2 aligns across 16 bases. Specimen: CD4+ or CD8+ T cells sorted from blood, collected in a trial of the OX40 agonist ivuxolimab. The CDR3 DNA reads as TGTGCCTGGACGGGACTAGCGGGGGGGCAGACCCAGTACTTC. It encodes CAWTGLAGGQTQYF. Supplemented by reference TRBV30 and TRBJ2-5, the full variable domain reads SQTIHQWPATLVQPVGSPLSLECTVEGTSNPNLYWYRQAAGRGLQLLFYSVGIGQISSEVPQNLSASRPQDRQFILSSKKLLLSDSGFYLCAWTGLAGGQTQYFGPGTRLLVL.